This T cell receptor (beta chain) originates from a study of blood T cell repertoires in COVID-19. Study details: In each case, the material was cDNA or gDNA derived from T cells, B-cell-depleted T cells, or PBMCs.

This CDR3 comprises 15 residues. The V and J ends lost 0 bases and 0 bases respectively, with 6 bases between them. Looked up from germline, CDR1 is LGHNA and CDR2 is YSLEER. Sequenced by immunoSEQ multiplex PCR; TCRdb stores in-frame clones only, minus some. Here the sample spans under 50,000 clones, roughly 88% being singletons. The sequencing input was peripheral blood. The chain couples TRBV4-3 to TRBJ1-3, with D unresolved. This clonotype was sampled from a woman in her thirties or forties with acute or convalescent COVID-19. The CDR3 loop is CASSQDSASGNTIYF. CDR3 bases: TGCGCCAGCAGCCAAGATAGCGCCTCTGGAAACACCATATATTTT.